The clone carrying this T cell receptor beta chain was detected once. This entry belongs to a study of T cell changes during pregnancy in multiple sclerosis. TCRdb's copy holds only in-frame clones and misses some; the assay was immunoSEQ multiplex PCR. This table has over 30,000 clones, approximately 90% appearing once. CDR1 and CDR2 from the germline V gene are SEHNR and FQNEAQ (reference sequence). V lost 0 bases and J lost 4, with 13 bases in between. The CDR3 is made up of 16 amino acids. The source was CD8+ T cells from peripheral blood mononuclear cells, collected in the third trimester of pregnancy. The V gene is TRBV7-9, the J gene TRBJ1-3; a weak D match, TRBD1 (6 bases). The sequence was collected from a female donor with multiple sclerosis, enrolled in a pregnancy study. The DNA for the CDR3 is TGTGCCAGCAGCTTAGCTGCGGGGGCCCGCGGAAACACCATATATTTT. This gives the protein CASSLAAGARGNTIYF.